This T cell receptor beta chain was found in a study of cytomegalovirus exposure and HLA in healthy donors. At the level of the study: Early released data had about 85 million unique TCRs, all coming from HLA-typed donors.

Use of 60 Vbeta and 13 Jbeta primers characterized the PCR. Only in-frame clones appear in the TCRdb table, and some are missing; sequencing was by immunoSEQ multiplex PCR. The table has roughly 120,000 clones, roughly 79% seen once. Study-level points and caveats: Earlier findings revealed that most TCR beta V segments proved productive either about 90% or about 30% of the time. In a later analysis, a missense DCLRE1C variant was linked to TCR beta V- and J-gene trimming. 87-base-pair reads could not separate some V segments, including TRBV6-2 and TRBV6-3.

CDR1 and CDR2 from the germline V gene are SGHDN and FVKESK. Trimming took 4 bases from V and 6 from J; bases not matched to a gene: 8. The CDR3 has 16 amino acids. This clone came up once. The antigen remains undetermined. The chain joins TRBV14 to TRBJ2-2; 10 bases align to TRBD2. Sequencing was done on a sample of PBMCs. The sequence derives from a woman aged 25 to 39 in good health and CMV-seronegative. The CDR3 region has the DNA TGTGCCAGCAGCCGGCGACCGGGACTAGCGTCCGGGGAGCTGTTTTTT. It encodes CASSRRPGLASGELFF.